A single sample gave rise to the 9 T cell receptor beta chains below, sequenced in a study of neurological immune-mediated disorders. MiXCR was run by TCRdb on the 5' RACE reads, yielding one entry per CDR3 protein. The sample has approximately 40,000 distinct CDR3 sequences, around a fifth seen once. Time point in this sample: technical triplicate 3. The sample taken for sequencing was PBMCs. All receptors derive from a man in his sixties with HTLV-1-associated myelopathy (HAM/TSP).

CDR3: CSAWGGSTSTDTQYF. The CDR3 DNA sequence: TGCAGTGCTTGGGGGGGCAGCACTAGCACAGATACGCAGTATTTT. The chain couples TRBV20-1 to TRBJ2-3; D is perhaps TRBD2 (7 bases). Trimming took 5 bases from V and 0 from J, leaving 15 bases between them. Germline CDR1 DFQATT, CDR2 SNEGSKA (reference sequence). The CDR3 totals 15 residues.

This chain connects TRBV20-1 to TRBJ1-4; the D gene is possibly TRBD1 (6 bases). Trimming pared 2 bases from V and 13 bases from J, leaving 14 bases between. The CDR3 loop spans 12 amino acids. In germline, CDR1 is DFQATT, CDR2 SNEGSKA (reference sequence). CDR3 amino acids: CSARRTAEGLFF. The CDR3 DNA is TGCAGTGCTAGAAGGACAGCAGAGGGACTGTTTTTT.

This clonotype was counted many times. The gene calls are TRBV5-1 and TRBJ2-1; 7 bases fit TRBD1. This CDR3 has 16 amino acids. J lost 8 bases, V lost 2 bases, and 13 bases had no gene match. Per germline, CDR1 SGHRS and CDR2 YFSETQ. The CDR3 sequence: CASSFGLATGVDEQFF. The CDR3 region has the DNA TGCGCCAGCAGCTTCGGCCTCGCCACAGGGGTGGATGAGCAGTTCTTC. Complete variable domain (other parts from reference TRBV5-1 and TRBJ2-1): KAGVTQTPRYLIKTRGQQVTLSCSPISGHRSVSWYQQTPGQGLQFLFEYFSETQRNKGNFPGRFSGRQFSNSRSEMNVSTLELGDSALYLCASSFGLATGVDEQFFGPGTRLTVL.

This clonotype was seen ten or more times. This chain links TRBV5-5 with TRBJ2-7, with D possibly TRBD2 on 6 matching bases. V lost 3 bases to trimming and J lost 6 bases, with 22 bases between them. The CDR3 length is 16 residues. CDR1 is SGHKS, CDR2 YYEKEE, per germline (reference sequence). The CDR3 nucleotides are TGTGCCAGCAGCTCAATAAGGACGGGAGTACGAATCGAGCAGTACTTC. Amino acid sequence: CASSSIRTGVRIEQYF.

This clonotype showed up just once. The chain is built from TRBV7-3 and TRBJ2-1, with unresolved D. The germline V and J ends were trimmed by 1 base and 9 bases, with 7 bases remaining between them. Germline lookup yields CDR1 SGHTA and CDR2 FQGTGA. The CDR3 totals 12 residues. CDR3: CASSLIGGEQFF. The DNA for the CDR3 is TGTGCCAGCAGCTTAATCGGCGGTGAGCAGTTCTTC.

In its sample, this clonotype was seen many times. This chain joins TRBV3-1 and TRBJ1-2; D is perhaps TRBD1 (5 bases). V shed 5 bases and J shed 3 bases, with 16 bases lying between them. The germline V gene encodes CDR1 LGHDT and CDR2 YNNKEL (reference sequence). The CDR3 is made up of 15 amino acids. The CDR3 protein is CASSSLRDGHYGYTF. In nucleotides, the CDR3 is TGTGCCAGCAGCTCACTCCGGGACGGACACTATGGCTACACCTTC.

This chain links TRBV15 with TRBJ2-2, with 8 positions matching TRBD2. CDR3 length: 16 residues. Germline loops: CDR1 LNHNV, CDR2 YYDKDF (reference sequence). The CDR3 coding sequence is TGTGCTACCTTCTCCGGGACAACGGGACTAGTCGGGGAGCTGTTTTTT. It is translated as CATFSGTTGLVGELFF.

This clonotype has just one count. The genes are TRBV4-1 and TRBJ2-7; TRBD2 aligns across 8 bases. Germline values: CDR1 MGHRA, CDR2 YSYEKL. After removal of 0 bases from V and 1 base from J, the junction contained 5 bases not matched to a gene. This CDR3 spans 16 amino acids. DNA of the CDR3: TGCGCCAGCAGCCAAGATCCAGCGGGAGCGTCCTACGAGCAGTACTTC. It yields the protein CASSQDPAGASYEQYF.

The chain recombines TRBV29-1 with TRBJ2-5; 12 nucleotides agree with TRBD2. The V segment lost 6 bases and the J segment 4 bases; nucleotides outside the gene matches: 6. Germline V gene lookup returns CDR1 SQVTM and CDR2 ANQGSEA. The CDR3 totals 14 residues. In nucleotides, the CDR3 is TGCAGCGTACTTCGGGGACTAGCGGGAGAGACCCAGTACTTC. Translating it yields CSVLRGLAGETQYF.